A selection of T cell receptor beta chains follows, all from one sample in a study of OX40 agonist ivuxolimab in advanced cancers. The repertoire was sequenced with immunoSEQ multiplex PCR; TCRdb's copy has only in-frame clones and lacks some. Of 25,000 to 40,000 clones detected, about 89% appear once; the ten largest clones hold approximately 4.8%. Sequences were derived from CD4+ or CD8+ T cells sorted from blood, sampled in a trial of the OX40 agonist ivuxolimab. Receptor source: an adult with an advanced solid tumor such as melanoma, head and neck, liver or kidney cancer. Each CDR3 is given with its conserved first and last residue. D genes are given only for firm matches. Not every row has a clone size; where given, it reads once, few, many or a size class.

V gene	D gene	J gene	clone size	CDR3 DNA	CDR3 protein
TRBV7-6	.	TRBJ2-5	.	TGTGCCAGCAGCTTACTAGCGTACCAAGAGACCCAGTACTTC	CASSLLAYQETQYF
TRBV7-2	.	TRBJ1-3	.	TGTGCCAGCAGCTTACCTGGACAGCAAAGCTCTGGAAACACCATATATTTT	CASSLPGQQSSGNTIYF
TRBV6-1	.	TRBJ1-5	.	TGTGCCAGCAGTGAAGATTTAGGGGCAGGTCAGCCCCAGCATTTT	CASSEDLGAGQPQHF
TRBV7-6	TRBD1	TRBJ1-1	.	TGTGCCAGCAGCTTATATCCCGGGACAGGGTACACTGAAGCTTTCTTT	CASSLYPGTGYTEAFF
TRBV23-1	.	TRBJ2-5	.	TGCGCCAGCGCAATGGGCCCTAGAGTCGAGACCCAGTACTTC	CASAMGPRVETQYF
TRBV10-2	.	TRBJ2-1	.	TGCGCCAGCAGTGATTCGAGCTTTAATGAGCAGTTCTTC	CASSDSSFNEQFF
TRBV19	.	TRBJ1-5	.	TGTGCCAGTAGTATCTATCAGGGTGGTAATCAGCCCCAGCATTTT	CASSIYQGGNQPQHF
TRBV9	.	TRBJ2-7	.	TGTGCCAGCAGCGTAGGTGGTCCGTCCTACGAGCAGTACTTC	CASSVGGPSYEQYF
TRBV4-1	TRBD2	TRBJ2-1	.	TGCGCCAGCGGGACTAGCGGGGGAATCAATGAGCAGTTCTTC	CASGTSGGINEQFF
TRBV6-5	.	TRBJ1-3	.	TGTGCCAGCAGTCAGGGGACTGGAAACACCATATATTTT	CASSQGTGNTIYF
TRBV30	.	TRBJ2-3	.	TGTGCCTGGAAATGGCAGGGGATCGGAGATACGCAGTATTTT	CAWKWQGIGDTQYF
TRBV2	TRBD2	TRBJ2-3	.	TGTGCCAGCAGTGCGTGGTCGGGCCTAGCGGGGACCACAGATACGCAGTATTTT	CASSAWSGLAGTTDTQYF
TRBV9	TRBD1	TRBJ1-2	.	TGTGCCAGCAGCTCCAGGGGGGTTGACTATGGCTACACCTTC	CASSSRGVDYGYTF
TRBV5-6	.	TRBJ1-6	.	TGTGCCAGCAGCTCCCCGGGACGGAATTATTCACCCCTCCACTTT	CASSSPGRNYSPLHF
TRBV18	.	TRBJ1-4	.	TGTGCCAGCTCACCGACCGATGATGAAAAACTGTTTTTT	CASSPTDDEKLFF
TRBV6-6	.	TRBJ1-1	.	TGTGCCAGCAGTTATTACGGGAACACTGAAGCTTTCTTT	CASSYYGNTEAFF
TRBV5-6	TRBD2	TRBJ2-7	.	TGTGCCAGCAGCACAAGTAGCGGGAGGGCCTCTTACGAGCAGTACTTC	CASSTSSGRASYEQYF
TRBV4-1	TRBD1	TRBJ2-7	.	TGCGCCAGCAGTCGGACAGGGTCCTACGAGCAGTACTTC	CASSRTGSYEQYF
TRBV4-1	.	TRBJ1-4	once	TGCGCCAGCAGTCAGGGCCAGGGTGGGGAAAAACTGTTTTTT	CASSQGQGGEKLFF
TRBV28	TRBD2	TRBJ2-3	.	TGTGCCAGCAGTGGACTAGCGGGGGGCACAGATACGCAGTATTTT	CASSGLAGGTDTQYF
TRBV19	.	TRBJ1-2	.	TGTGCCAGTAGTATGGTCATCGGGAACTATGGCTACACCTTC	CASSMVIGNYGYTF
TRBV28	TRBD2	TRBJ2-1	.	TGTGCCAGCAGCCCACGTCGGGGACTATCCTACAATGAGCAGTTCTTC	CASSPRRGLSYNEQFF
TRBV7-3	TRBD2	TRBJ2-2	.	TGTGCCAGCAGCCCAGGGACTAGCGGGGGCCGTGTTAACACCGGGGAGCTGTTTTTT	CASSPGTSGGRVNTGELFF
TRBV18	.	TRBJ1-2	once	TGTGCCAGCTCACCGAGGGGAGGCTATGGCTACACCTTC	CASSPRGGYGYTF